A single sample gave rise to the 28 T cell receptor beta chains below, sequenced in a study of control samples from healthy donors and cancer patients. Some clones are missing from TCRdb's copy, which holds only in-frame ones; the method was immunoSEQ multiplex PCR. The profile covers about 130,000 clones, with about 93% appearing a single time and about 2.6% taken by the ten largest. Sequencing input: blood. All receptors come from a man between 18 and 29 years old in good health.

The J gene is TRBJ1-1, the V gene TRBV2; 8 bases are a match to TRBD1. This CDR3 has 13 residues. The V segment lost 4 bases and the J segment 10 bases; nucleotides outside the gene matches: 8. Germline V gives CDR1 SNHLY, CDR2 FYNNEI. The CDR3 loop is CASSGQGPHGAFF. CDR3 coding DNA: TGTGCCAGCAGTGGACAGGGGCCGCATGGAGCTTTCTTT.

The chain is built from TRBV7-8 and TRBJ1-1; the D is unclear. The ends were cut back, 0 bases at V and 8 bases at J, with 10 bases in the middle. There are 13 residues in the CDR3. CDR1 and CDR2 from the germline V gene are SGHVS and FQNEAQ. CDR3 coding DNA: TGTGCCAGCAGCTTAGCGCAAGCCAGAGAAGCTTTCTTT. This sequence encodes CASSLAQAREAFF.

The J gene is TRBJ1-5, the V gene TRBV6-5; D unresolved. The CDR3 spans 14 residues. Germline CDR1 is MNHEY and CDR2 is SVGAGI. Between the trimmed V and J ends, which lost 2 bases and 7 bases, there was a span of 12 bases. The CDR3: CASSYGKGHQPQHF. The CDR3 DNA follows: TGTGCCAGCAGTTACGGGAAGGGTCACCAGCCCCAGCATTTT.

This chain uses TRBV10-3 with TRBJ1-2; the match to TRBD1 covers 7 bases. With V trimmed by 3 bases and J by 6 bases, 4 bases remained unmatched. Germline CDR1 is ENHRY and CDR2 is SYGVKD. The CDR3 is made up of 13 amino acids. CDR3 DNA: TGTGCCATCAGTGAACAGGGGTCGGATGGCTACACCTTC. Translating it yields CAISEQGSDGYTF.

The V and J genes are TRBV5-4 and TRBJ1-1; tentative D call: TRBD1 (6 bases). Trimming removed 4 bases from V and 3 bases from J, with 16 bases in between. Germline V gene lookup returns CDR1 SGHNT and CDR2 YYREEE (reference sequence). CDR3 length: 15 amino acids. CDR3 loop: CASSPIQGLDTEAFF. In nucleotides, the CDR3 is TGTGCCAGCAGCCCGATACAGGGTTTGGACACTGAAGCTTTCTTT.

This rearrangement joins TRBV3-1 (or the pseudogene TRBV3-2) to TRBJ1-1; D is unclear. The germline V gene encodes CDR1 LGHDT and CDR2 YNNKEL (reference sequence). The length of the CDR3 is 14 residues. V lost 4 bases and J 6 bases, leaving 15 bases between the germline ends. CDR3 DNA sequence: TGTGCCAGCAGCCGGGAGGGAGGTGGGGCTGAAGCTTTCTTT. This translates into CASSREGGGAEAFF.

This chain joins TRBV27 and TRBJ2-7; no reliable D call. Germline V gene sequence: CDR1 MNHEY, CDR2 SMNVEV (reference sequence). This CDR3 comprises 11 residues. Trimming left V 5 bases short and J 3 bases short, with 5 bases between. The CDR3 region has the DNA TGTGCCAGCAGTGACGGCTACGAGCAGTACGTC. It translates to CASSDGYEQYV.

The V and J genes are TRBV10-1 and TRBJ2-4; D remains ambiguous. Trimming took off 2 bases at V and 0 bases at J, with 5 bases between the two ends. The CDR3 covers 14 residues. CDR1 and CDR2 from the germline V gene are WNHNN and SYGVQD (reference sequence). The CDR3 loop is CASSEDGAKNIQYF. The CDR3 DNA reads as TGCGCCAGCAGTGAGGACGGAGCCAAAAACATTCAGTACTTC.

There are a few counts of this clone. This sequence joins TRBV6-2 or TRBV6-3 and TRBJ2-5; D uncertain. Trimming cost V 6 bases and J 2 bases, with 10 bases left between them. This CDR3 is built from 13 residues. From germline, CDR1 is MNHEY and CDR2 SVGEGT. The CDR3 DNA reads TGTGCCAGCAGCCCCGAACCTCAAGAGACCCAGTACTTC. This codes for CASSPEPQETQYF.

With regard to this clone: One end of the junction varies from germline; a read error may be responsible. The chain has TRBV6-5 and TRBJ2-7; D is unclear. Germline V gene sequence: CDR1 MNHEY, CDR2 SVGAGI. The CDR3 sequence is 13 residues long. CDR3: CASISPRSHEQYF. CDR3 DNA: TGTGCCAGCATCTCCCCCCGCTCCCACGAGCAGTACTTC.

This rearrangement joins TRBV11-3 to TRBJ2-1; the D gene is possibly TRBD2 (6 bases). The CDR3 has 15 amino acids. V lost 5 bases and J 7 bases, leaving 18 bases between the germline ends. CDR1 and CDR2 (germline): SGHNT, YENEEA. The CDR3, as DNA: TGTGCCAGCAGCCCACTTAGGGACCGGGGGAATGAGCAGTTCTTC. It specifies CASSPLRDRGNEQFF.

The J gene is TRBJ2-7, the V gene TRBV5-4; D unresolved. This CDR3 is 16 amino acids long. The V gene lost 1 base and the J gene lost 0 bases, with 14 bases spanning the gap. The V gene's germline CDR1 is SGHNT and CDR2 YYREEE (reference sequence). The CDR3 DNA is TGTGCCAGCAGCTTGACCGGCCCGTGGCACTCCTACGAGCAGTACGTC. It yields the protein CASSLTGPWHSYEQYV.

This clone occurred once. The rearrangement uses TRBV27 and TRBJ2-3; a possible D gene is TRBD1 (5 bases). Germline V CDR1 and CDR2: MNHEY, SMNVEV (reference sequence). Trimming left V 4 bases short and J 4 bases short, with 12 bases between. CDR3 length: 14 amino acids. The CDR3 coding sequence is TGTGCCAGCAGTTCCCAGGGTGAAGCAGATACGCAGTATTTT. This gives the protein CASSSQGEADTQYF.

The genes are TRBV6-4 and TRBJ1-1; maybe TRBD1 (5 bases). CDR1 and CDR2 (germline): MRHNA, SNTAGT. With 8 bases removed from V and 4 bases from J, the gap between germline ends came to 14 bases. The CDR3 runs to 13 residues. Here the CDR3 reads CASSTQGGTEAFF. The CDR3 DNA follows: TGTGCCAGCTCCACCCAGGGTGGCACTGAAGCTTTCTTT.

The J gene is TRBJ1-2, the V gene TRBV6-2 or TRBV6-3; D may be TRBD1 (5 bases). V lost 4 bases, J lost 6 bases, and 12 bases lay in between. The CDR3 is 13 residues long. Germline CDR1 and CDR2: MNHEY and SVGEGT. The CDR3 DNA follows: TGTGCCAGCAGTTTTTCAGGGATACATGGCTACACCTTC. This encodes CASSFSGIHGYTF.

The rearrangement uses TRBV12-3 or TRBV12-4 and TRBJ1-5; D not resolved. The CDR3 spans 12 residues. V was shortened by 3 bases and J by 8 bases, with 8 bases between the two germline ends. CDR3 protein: CASSFTDEPQHF. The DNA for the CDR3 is TGTGCCAGCAGTTTCACCGACGAGCCCCAGCATTTT.

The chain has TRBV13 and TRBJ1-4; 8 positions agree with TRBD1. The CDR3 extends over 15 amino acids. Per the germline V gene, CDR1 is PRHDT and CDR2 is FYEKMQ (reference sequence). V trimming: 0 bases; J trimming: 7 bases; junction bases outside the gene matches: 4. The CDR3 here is CASSLGDRVGEKLFF. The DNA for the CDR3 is TGTGCCAGCAGCTTAGGGGACAGGGTTGGTGAAAAACTGTTTTTT.

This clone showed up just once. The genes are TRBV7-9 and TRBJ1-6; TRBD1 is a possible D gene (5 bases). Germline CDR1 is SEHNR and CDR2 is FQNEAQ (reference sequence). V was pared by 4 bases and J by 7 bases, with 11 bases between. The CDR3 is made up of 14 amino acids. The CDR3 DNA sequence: TGTGCCAGCAGCTCTCGGACACAAAATTCACCCCTCCACTTT. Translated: CASSSRTQNSPLHF.

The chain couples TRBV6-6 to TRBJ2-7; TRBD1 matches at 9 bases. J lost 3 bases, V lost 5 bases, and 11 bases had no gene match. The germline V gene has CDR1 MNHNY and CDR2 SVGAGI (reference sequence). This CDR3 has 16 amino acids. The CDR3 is CASSPGQGSSGYEQYF. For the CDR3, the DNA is TGTGCCAGCAGTCCGGGACAGGGCTCCTCGGGCTACGAGCAGTACTTC.

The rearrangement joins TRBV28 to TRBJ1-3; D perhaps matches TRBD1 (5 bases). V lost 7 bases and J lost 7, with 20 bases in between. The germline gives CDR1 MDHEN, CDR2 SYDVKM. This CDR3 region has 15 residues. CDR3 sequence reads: CASKSSPRQSNTIYF. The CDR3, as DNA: TGTGCCAGCAAATCATCCCCTCGACAGAGTAACACCATATATTTT.

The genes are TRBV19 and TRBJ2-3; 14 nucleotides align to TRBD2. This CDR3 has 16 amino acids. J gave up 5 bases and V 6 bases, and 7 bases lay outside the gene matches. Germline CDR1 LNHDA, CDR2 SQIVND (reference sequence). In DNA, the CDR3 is TGTGCCAGTAGCGGGACTAGCGGGAGTGTCATAGATACGCAGTATTTT. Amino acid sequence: CASSGTSGSVIDTQYF. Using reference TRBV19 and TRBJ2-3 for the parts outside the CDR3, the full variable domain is DGGITQSPKYLFRKEGQNVTLSCEQNLNHDAMYWYRQDPGQGLRLIYYSQIVNDFQKGDIAEGYSVSREKKESFPLTVTSAQKNPTAFYLCASSGTSGSVIDTQYFGPGTRLTVL.

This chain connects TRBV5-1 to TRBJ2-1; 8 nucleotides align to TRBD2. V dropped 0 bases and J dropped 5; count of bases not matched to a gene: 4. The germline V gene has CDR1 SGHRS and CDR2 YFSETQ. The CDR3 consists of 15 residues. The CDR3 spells CASSLVAGGHNEQFF. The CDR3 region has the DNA TGCGCCAGCAGCTTGGTGGCGGGGGGCCACAATGAGCAGTTCTTC.

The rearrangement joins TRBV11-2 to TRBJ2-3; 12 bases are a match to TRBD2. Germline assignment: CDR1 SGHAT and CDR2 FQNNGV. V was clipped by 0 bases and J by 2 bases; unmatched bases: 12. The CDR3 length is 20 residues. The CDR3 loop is CASSLETSGGSPDFTDTQYF. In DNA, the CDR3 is TGTGCCAGCAGCTTAGAGACTAGCGGGGGTTCCCCGGACTTCACAGATACGCAGTATTTT.

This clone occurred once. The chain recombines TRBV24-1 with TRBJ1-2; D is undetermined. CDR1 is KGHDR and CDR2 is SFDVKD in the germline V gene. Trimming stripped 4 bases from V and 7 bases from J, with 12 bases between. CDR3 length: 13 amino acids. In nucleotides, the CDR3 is TGTGCCACCAGTGACAGCCCCGGCGGTGGCTACACCTTC. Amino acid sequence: CATSDSPGGGYTF.

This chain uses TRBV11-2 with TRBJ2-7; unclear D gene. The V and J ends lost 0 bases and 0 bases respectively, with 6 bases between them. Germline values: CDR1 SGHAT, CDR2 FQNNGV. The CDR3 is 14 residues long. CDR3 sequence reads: CASSLEFRSYEQYV. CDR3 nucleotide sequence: TGTGCCAGCAGCTTAGAATTTCGCTCCTACGAGCAGTACGTC.

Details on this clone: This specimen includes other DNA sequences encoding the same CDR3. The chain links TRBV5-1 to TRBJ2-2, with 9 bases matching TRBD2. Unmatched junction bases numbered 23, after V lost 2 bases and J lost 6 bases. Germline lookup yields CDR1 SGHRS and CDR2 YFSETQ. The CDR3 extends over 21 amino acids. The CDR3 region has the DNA TGCGCCAGCAGCTTCTCGCCGGGACTCGCGGGGGGGCCGGGTTCGGCCGGGGAGCTGTTTTTT. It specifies CASSFSPGLAGGPGSAGELFF.

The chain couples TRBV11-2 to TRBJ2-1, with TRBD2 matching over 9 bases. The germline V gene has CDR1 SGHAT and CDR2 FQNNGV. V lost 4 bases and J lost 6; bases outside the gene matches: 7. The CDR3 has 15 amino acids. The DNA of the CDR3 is TGTGCCAGCAGCTCCGGGACTAGCAGCGGCAATGAGCAGTTCTTC. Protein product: CASSSGTSSGNEQFF.

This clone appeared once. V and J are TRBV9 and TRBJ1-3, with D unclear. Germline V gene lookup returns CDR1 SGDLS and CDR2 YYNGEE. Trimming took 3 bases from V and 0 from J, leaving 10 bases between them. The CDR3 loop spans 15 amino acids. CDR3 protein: CASSAEVSSGNTIYF. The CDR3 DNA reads TGTGCCAGCAGCGCCGAGGTCTCCTCTGGAAACACCATATATTTT.